These 26 T cell receptor beta chains were all obtained from the same sample, sequenced in a study of shared clonotypes between healthy human individuals. CD8 cells regarded as naive lacked CD45RO, were positively chosen for CCR7, and omitted terminally differentiated effector memory CD45RA+ cells. Repertoires were generated with immunoSEQ multiplex PCR, while TCRdb's copy carries only in-frame clones and drops some. In the table there are about 820,000 clones, around 92% of which are singletons. The material sequenced was naive CD8+ T cells sorted from blood. All receptors derive from a man between 25 and 39 years old in good health.

The gene calls are TRBV14 and TRBJ2-3, with D unresolved. Trimming stripped 1 base from V and 2 bases from J, with 4 bases between. Germline CDR1 and CDR2: SGHDN and FVKESK. CDR3 length: 13 amino acids. CDR3 DNA: TGTGCCAGCAGCCAAGTTCACACAGATACGCAGTATTTT. Its protein is CASSQVHTDTQYF.

This clone was observed once. The chain couples TRBV15 to TRBJ2-1; unclear D gene. The V gene lost 0 bases and the J gene lost 1 base, with 13 bases spanning the gap. Germline V gene data show CDR1 as LNHNV and CDR2 as YYDKDF (reference sequence). This CDR3 is 17 amino acids long. The CDR3 protein is CATSRERGRLSYNEQFF. The DNA for the CDR3 is TGTGCCACCAGCAGAGAACGAGGCCGACTGTCCTACAATGAGCAGTTCTTC.

This clone was seen a single time. J is TRBJ2-1 and V is TRBV6-1, with TRBD2 matching 11 bases. Germline V gene lookup returns CDR1 MNHNS and CDR2 SASEGT. After removal of 2 bases from V and 3 bases from J, the junction contained 3 bases not matched to a gene. The CDR3 has 16 residues. The chain's CDR3 is CASSELAGGYYNEQFF. CDR3 in DNA: TGTGCCAGCAGTGAACTAGCGGGAGGATACTACAATGAGCAGTTCTTC.

The V and J genes are TRBV6-5 and TRBJ2-1; a possible D gene is TRBD1 (6 bases). Germline CDR1 is MNHEY and CDR2 is SVGAGI. This CDR3 is built from 14 residues. Trimming took off 0 bases at V and 12 bases at J, with 15 bases between the two ends. The DNA for the CDR3 is TGTGCCAGCAGTTACTCTTCGGGCCACAGGGCGCAGTTCTTC. Translated, it gives CASSYSSGHRAQFF.

V and J are TRBV7-3 and TRBJ1-2; 8 bases are a match to TRBD1. The CDR3 contains 17 residues. Germline CDR1 and CDR2: SGHTA and FQGTGA. Trimming at V came to 1 base and at J to 5 bases, leaving 12 bases not matched to a gene. In DNA, the CDR3 is TGTGCCAGCAGCTTAAGGTCCGGGACAGGCCCGCATTATGGCTACACCTTC. It codes for CASSLRSGTGPHYGYTF.

V is TRBV10-2 and J is TRBJ2-7, with TRBD2 matching 7 bases. V lost 0 bases, J lost 2 bases, and 10 bases stayed unmatched. The CDR3 totals 17 residues. Per germline, CDR1 WSHSY and CDR2 SAAADI. Written as DNA, the CDR3 is TGCGCCAGCAGTGAGTCTATGAGACTAGCAAATACCTACGAGCAGTACTTC. Translated: CASSESMRLANTYEQYF.

The V call is TRBV29-1, the J call TRBJ2-3, with 12 bases identical to TRBD2. V dropped 6 bases and J dropped 0; count of bases not matched to a gene: 10. This CDR3 has 17 residues. Germline values: CDR1 SQVTM, CDR2 ANQGSEA. The CDR3 spells CSVGGLAGSGSTDTQYF. The CDR3 bases are TGCAGCGTGGGCGGACTAGCGGGATCGGGCAGCACAGATACGCAGTATTTT.

CDR3 bases: TGTGCCAGCAGCTCCCGGTCTCCAGATACGCAGTATTTT. Its protein product is CASSSRSPDTQYF. The chain couples TRBV7-6 to TRBJ2-3; D not resolved. Germline V CDR1 and CDR2: SGHVS, FNYEAQ. CDR3 length: 13 residues. Trimming stripped 4 bases from V and 4 bases from J, with 9 bases between.

The chain has TRBV11-2 and TRBJ2-7; TRBD1 matches at 8 bases. The CDR3 is made up of 16 amino acids. V lost 5 bases and J lost 4; bases outside the gene matches: 13. From germline, CDR1 is SGHAT and CDR2 FQNNGV. The CDR3 nucleotides read TGTGCCAGCAGCCGCAACTCCTACAGGGGGGTATACGAGCAGTACTTC. Its protein is CASSRNSYRGVYEQYF.

This chain connects TRBV6-1 to TRBJ2-1; D may be TRBD2 (5 bases). There are 16 residues in the CDR3. The V end was cut by 2 bases, the J end by 6 bases, with 17 bases between. From germline, CDR1 is MNHNS and CDR2 SASEGT. The CDR3 nucleotides are TGTGCCAGCAGTGAACCCTGGACTGGGCCCCTCAATGAGCAGTTCTTC. The encoded protein is CASSEPWTGPLNEQFF.

The chain recombines TRBV11-2 with TRBJ2-1, with 9 bases fitting TRBD2. CDR1 is SGHAT, CDR2 FQNNGV, per germline. V lost 0 bases and J lost 4; bases outside the gene matches: 4. The CDR3 length is 16 residues. The CDR3 sequence is CASSLDGLALYNEQFF. The DNA for the CDR3 is TGTGCCAGCAGCTTAGATGGACTAGCGCTATACAATGAGCAGTTCTTC.

The genes are TRBV19 and TRBJ2-1; D call uncertain. The CDR3 loop spans 14 amino acids. Trimming left V 4 bases short and J 9 bases short, with 16 bases between. In germline, CDR1 is LNHDA, CDR2 SQIVND (reference sequence). CDR3 in amino acids: CASSSSGLGTEQFF. CDR3 DNA: TGTGCCAGTAGTAGTTCTGGGTTGGGTACTGAGCAGTTCTTC.

This clone was counted a single time. V and J are TRBV7-8 and TRBJ1-5; D unclear. The CDR3 sequence is 15 residues long. The ends were cut back, 5 bases at V and 7 bases at J, with 18 bases in the middle. Germline CDR1 SGHVS, CDR2 FQNEAQ. The CDR3: CASSPRNRVEQPQHF. CDR3 in DNA: TGTGCCAGCAGCCCTAGGAATAGGGTAGAACAGCCCCAGCATTTT.

The chain couples TRBV30 to TRBJ2-6, with a tentative D call TRBD2 (5 bases). This CDR3 comprises 15 residues. V shed 5 bases and J shed 0 bases, with 11 bases lying between them. Germline V CDR1 and CDR2: GTSNPN, SVGIG (reference sequence). CDR3 bases: TGTGCCTGGGGGCAAGGGAGCTCTGGGGCCAACGTCCTGACTTTC. Encoded protein: CAWGQGSSGANVLTF.

This clone was recorded a few times. V is TRBV6-5 and J is TRBJ2-7; tentative D call: TRBD2 (7 bases). V lost 0 bases, J lost 2 bases, and 11 bases lay in between. The length of the CDR3 is 15 residues. The germline gives CDR1 MNHEY, CDR2 SVGAGI. CDR3 DNA sequence: TGTGCCAGCAGTTACTCGATCGGGGGGCCCTACGAGCAGTACTTC. Translating it yields CASSYSIGGPYEQYF.

The chain employs TRBV11-2 and TRBJ1-1, with D unclear. This CDR3 comprises 14 residues. V was clipped by 5 bases and J by 0 bases, with 10 bases between them. Germline V CDR1 and CDR2: SGHAT, FQNNGV. The CDR3 DNA reads as TGTGCCAGCAGCCGGTGGCAGATGAACACTGAAGCTTTCTTT. Protein sequence: CASSRWQMNTEAFF.

The rearrangement links TRBV5-5 to TRBJ1-1; D gene uncertain. V shed 0 bases and J shed 7 bases, with 4 bases lying between them. The CDR3 runs 11 residues. Per the germline V gene, CDR1 is SGHKS and CDR2 is YYEKEE (reference sequence). DNA of the CDR3: TGTGCCAGCAGCTTGGCCGATGAAGCTTTCTTT. This sequence encodes CASSLADEAFF.

This clone was detected only a few times. The genes are TRBV5-1 and TRBJ2-7, with 10 bases that match TRBD2. Trimming removed 4 bases from V and 5 bases from J; junction bases left unmatched: 21. CDR1 and CDR2 from the germline V gene are SGHRS and YFSETQ. The CDR3 runs 19 residues. The CDR3 loop is CASSPGEGDRAGGVDEQYF. In nucleotides, the CDR3 is TGCGCCAGCAGCCCTGGGGAAGGGGACCGAGCGGGAGGGGTCGACGAGCAGTACTTC.

The chain uses TRBV29-1 and TRBJ2-1; 8 positions agree with TRBD2. Germline V gene lookup returns CDR1 SQVTM and CDR2 ANQGSEA. This CDR3 is built from 16 residues. After removal of 6 bases from V and 0 bases from J, the junction contained 10 bases not matched to a gene. CDR3: CSVPTSGESSYNEQFF. The CDR3 bases are TGCAGCGTCCCAACTAGCGGTGAAAGCTCCTACAATGAGCAGTTCTTC.

The chain links TRBV21-1 to TRBJ2-3; the tabulated D call, TRBD2, remains unverified against the DNA. TRBV21-1 is a listed pseudogene. CDR3 size: 16 residues. CDR3 in DNA: TGTGCCAGCAGCAAAGCGTGCGGGGGGGGCACAGATACGCAGTATTTT. Translation: CASSKACGGGTDTQYF.

The CDR3: CATRELAGVDEQYF. The CDR3 DNA reads as TGTGCCACCCGAGAGCTAGCGGGAGTGGACGAGCAGTACTTC. V usage is TRBV6-1 and J usage is TRBJ2-7; 10 nucleotides agree with TRBD2. Germline V gives CDR1 MNHNS, CDR2 SASEGT. The junction had 11 bases not matched to a gene; V was cut back by 10 bases and J by 5 bases. The CDR3 is 14 residues long.

The genes are TRBV28 and TRBJ2-2; D not resolved. Trimming pared 3 bases from V and 1 base from J, leaving 9 bases between. The CDR3 is 15 amino acids. Germline CDR1 is MDHEN and CDR2 is SYDVKM. The CDR3 sequence is CASSFLLLNTGELFF. The CDR3 DNA reads as TGTGCCAGCAGTTTTCTACTCCTGAACACCGGGGAGCTGTTTTTT. Complete variable domain (other parts from reference TRBV28 and TRBJ2-2): DVKVTQSSRYLVKRTGEKVFLECVQDMDHENMFWYRQDPGLGLRLIYFSYDVKMKEKGDIPEGYSVSREKKERFSLILESASTNQTSMYLCASSFLLLNTGELFFGEGSRLTVL.

The chain carries TRBV4-3 and TRBJ2-2; no reliable D call. V was shortened by 0 bases and J by 2 bases, with 13 bases between the two germline ends. CDR1 is LGHNA, CDR2 YSLEER, per germline. The CDR3 sequence is 17 residues long. Written as DNA, the CDR3 is TGCGCCAGCAGCCAAGATCTTCGTGGGCTAAACACCGGGGAGCTGTTTTTT. The encoded protein is CASSQDLRGLNTGELFF.

This chain links TRBV7-2 with TRBJ2-1; D is perhaps TRBD2 (6 bases). The CDR3 is 14 residues long. Germline lookup yields CDR1 SGHTA and CDR2 FQGNSA. With 3 bases removed from V and 7 bases from J, the gap between germline ends came to 13 bases. CDR3 protein: CASSFSAGLNEQFF. In DNA, the CDR3 is TGTGCCAGCAGCTTCTCTGCGGGGTTGAATGAGCAGTTCTTC.

This clone was found a few times. The rearrangement links TRBV5-1 to TRBJ1-1; the match to TRBD1 covers 8 bases. With V trimmed by 4 bases and J by 1 base, 3 bases remained unmatched. Germline V gene data show CDR1 as SGHRS and CDR2 as YFSETQ. The CDR3 loop spans 14 amino acids. Here the CDR3 DNA reads TGCGCCAGCAGCATTGACAGGGGGAACACTGAAGCTTTCTTT. Translated: CASSIDRGNTEAFF.

The gene calls are TRBV7-9 and TRBJ1-3, with D maybe TRBD1 (5 bases). The CDR3 consists of 17 residues. V shed 4 bases and J shed 7 bases, with 23 bases lying between them. Germline values: CDR1 SEHNR, CDR2 FQNEAQ (reference sequence). The CDR3: CASSSRGDRGNWNTIYF. The CDR3 DNA sequence: TGTGCCAGCAGCTCCCGGGGGGACCGCGGCAATTGGAACACCATATATTTT.